This passage covers 10 T cell receptor beta chains from one sample sequenced in a study of cytomegalovirus exposure and HLA in healthy donors. The PCR employed 60 Vbeta primers together with 13 Jbeta primers. Sequencing was performed with immunoSEQ multiplex PCR; in TCRdb, only in-frame clones are kept and a portion is missing. The sample shows about 160,000 clones, around 82% of them seen only once. The sample consisted of PBMCs. The origin of the receptors is a man in his thirties or forties in good health and CMV-seronegative.

The chain combines TRBV5-1 with TRBJ1-1, with 8 bases identical to TRBD1. The CDR3 runs to 16 residues. The V gene's germline CDR1 is SGHRS and CDR2 YFSETQ. J gave up 1 base and V 2 bases, and 7 bases lay outside the gene matches. CDR3 nucleotide sequence: TGCGCCAGCAGCTTTTCTCAGGGGGCGGGGAACACTGAAGCTTTCTTT. Protein: CASSFSQGAGNTEAFF.

The chain is built from TRBV27 and TRBJ2-5, with 9 bases lining up with TRBD2. CDR1 and CDR2 (germline): MNHEY, SMNVEV (reference sequence). The CDR3 runs to 15 residues. V lost 7 bases to trimming and J lost 3 bases; unmatched junction nucleotides: 9. DNA of the CDR3: TGTGCCAGCACCGGCATTCTAGCGGGAAAAGAGACCCAGTACTTC. Translating it yields CASTGILAGKETQYF.

The CDR3 spells CASSPQGANSPLHF. The DNA for the CDR3 is TGTGCCAGCAGTCCACAGGGGGCTAATTCACCCCTCCACTTT. The rearrangement uses TRBV27 and TRBJ1-6, with 9 bases that match TRBD1. With 5 bases clipped from V and 6 bases from J, the junction kept 2 bases outside the gene matches. The CDR3 is 14 residues long. Germline V gives CDR1 MNHEY, CDR2 SMNVEV (reference sequence).

The J gene is TRBJ2-1, the V gene TRBV5-3; D unresolved. TRBV5-3 is an open reading frame whose function is uncertain. V was clipped by 3 bases and J by 10 bases, with 17 bases between them. This CDR3 region has 14 residues. The CDR3 region has the DNA TGTGCCAGAAGCTACCCCCGAGAGCTGCTGGAGCAGTTCTTC. Its translation: CARSYPRELLEQFF.

This clone was found once. The V and J genes are TRBV11-3 and TRBJ2-2; possibly TRBD2 for D (5 bases). CDR1 SGHNT and CDR2 YENEEA come from the germline V gene. The length of the CDR3 is 13 residues. V was clipped by 4 bases and J by 2 bases, with 5 bases between them. The chain's CDR3 is CASSWTNTGELFF. The CDR3 DNA sequence: TGTGCCAGCAGCTGGACTAACACCGGGGAGCTGTTTTTT.

The CDR3 region has the DNA TGTGCCAGCAGTCCAGGACTTGAGCAGTACTTC. It specifies CASSPGLEQYF. The genes are TRBV6-6 and TRBJ2-7; maybe TRBD2 (5 bases). With 5 bases removed from V and 7 bases from J, the gap between germline ends came to 9 bases. The CDR3 length is 11 residues. Per germline, CDR1 MNHNY and CDR2 SVGAGI (reference sequence).

V gene TRBV7-9 combines with J gene TRBJ1-1, with D perhaps TRBD1 (6 bases). Germline V gives CDR1 SEHNR, CDR2 FQNEAQ (reference sequence). There are 14 residues in the CDR3. The V and J ends lost 1 base and 6 bases respectively, with 12 bases between them. CDR3 nucleotides: TGTGCCAGCAGCTTAGTGTACGAGGGGGCTGAAGCTTTCTTT. Translating it yields CASSLVYEGAEAFF.

The chain is built from TRBV13 and TRBJ2-7; 8 bases agree with TRBD1. CDR1 PRHDT and CDR2 FYEKMQ come from the germline V gene (reference sequence). The CDR3 contains 15 residues. Germline trimming cut 7 bases from V and 4 bases from J; bases unmatched to any gene: 12. The DNA for the CDR3 is TGTGCCAGCATACCTTCAAGGGACAGGAGATACGAGCAGTACTTC. Protein: CASIPSRDRRYEQYF.

This clone was counted between two and nine times. J is TRBJ2-2 and V is TRBV11-3; TRBD1 aligns across 10 bases. The trim removed 5 bases at V and 4 bases at J, leaving 4 bases unmatched. The germline V gene has CDR1 SGHNT and CDR2 YENEEA. The length of the CDR3 is 15 residues. For the CDR3, the DNA is TGTGCCAGCAGCATGAGACAGGGGGCCACCGGGGAGCTGTTTTTT. Its protein product is CASSMRQGATGELFF.

The chain couples TRBV18 to TRBJ1-3; no clear D gene. Germline lookup yields CDR1 KGHSH and CDR2 LQKENI. The CDR3 runs 17 residues. V shed 2 bases and J shed 2 bases, with 16 bases lying between them. The CDR3: CASSPELPGSPGNTIYF. Here the CDR3 DNA reads TGTGCCAGCTCACCAGAGTTACCGGGATCTCCTGGAAACACCATATATTTT.